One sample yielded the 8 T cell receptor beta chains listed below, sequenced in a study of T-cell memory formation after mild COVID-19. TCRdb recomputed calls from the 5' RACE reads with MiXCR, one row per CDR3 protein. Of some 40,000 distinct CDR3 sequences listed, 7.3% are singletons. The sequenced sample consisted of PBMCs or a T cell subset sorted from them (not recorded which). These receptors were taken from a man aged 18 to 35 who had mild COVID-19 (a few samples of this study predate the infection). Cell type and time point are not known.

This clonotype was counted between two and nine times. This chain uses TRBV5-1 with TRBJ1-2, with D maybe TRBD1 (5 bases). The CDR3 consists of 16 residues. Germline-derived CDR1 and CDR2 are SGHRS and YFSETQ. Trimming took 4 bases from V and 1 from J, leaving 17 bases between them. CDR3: CASSHTYRNFNYGYTF. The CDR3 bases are TGCGCCAGCAGCCACACCTACAGGAACTTTAACTATGGCTACACCTTC.

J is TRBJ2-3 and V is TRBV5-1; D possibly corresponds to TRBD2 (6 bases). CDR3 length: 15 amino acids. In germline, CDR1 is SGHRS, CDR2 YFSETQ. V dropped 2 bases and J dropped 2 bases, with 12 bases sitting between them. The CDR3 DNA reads TGCGCCAGCAGCTTCGGCGCGGGAACCACAGATACGCAGTATTTT. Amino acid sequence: CASSFGAGTTDTQYF.

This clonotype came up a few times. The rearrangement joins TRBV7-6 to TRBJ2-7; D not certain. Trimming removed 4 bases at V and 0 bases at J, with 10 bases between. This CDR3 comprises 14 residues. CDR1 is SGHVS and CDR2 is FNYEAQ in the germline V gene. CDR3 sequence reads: CASSSLPSSYEQYF. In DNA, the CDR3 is TGTGCCAGCAGCTCACTCCCTAGCTCCTACGAGCAGTACTTC.

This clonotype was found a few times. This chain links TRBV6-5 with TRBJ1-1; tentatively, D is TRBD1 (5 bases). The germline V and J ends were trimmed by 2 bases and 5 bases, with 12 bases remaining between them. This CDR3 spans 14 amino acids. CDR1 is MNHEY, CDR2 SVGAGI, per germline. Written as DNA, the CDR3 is TGTGCCAGCAGTTACACTGCAGGGAGAACTGAAGCTTTCTTT. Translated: CASSYTAGRTEAFF.

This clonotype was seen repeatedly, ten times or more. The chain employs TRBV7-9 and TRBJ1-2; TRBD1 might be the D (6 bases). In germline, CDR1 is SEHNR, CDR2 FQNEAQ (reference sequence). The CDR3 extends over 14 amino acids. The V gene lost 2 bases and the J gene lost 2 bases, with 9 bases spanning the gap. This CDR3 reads CASSLSQGNYGYTF. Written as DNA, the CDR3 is TGTGCCAGCAGCTTATCCCAGGGGAACTATGGCTACACCTTC.

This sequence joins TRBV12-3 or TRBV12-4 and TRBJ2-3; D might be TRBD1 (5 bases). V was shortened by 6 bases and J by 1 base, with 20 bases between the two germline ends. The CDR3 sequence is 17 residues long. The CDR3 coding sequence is TGTGCCAGCAGGCCACCCCTCCATTGGGGCCGCACAGATACGCAGTATTTT. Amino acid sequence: CASRPPLHWGRTDTQYF.

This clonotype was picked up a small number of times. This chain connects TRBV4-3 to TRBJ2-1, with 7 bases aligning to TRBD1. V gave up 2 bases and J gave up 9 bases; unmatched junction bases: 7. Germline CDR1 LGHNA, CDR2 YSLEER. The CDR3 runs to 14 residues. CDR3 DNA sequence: TGCGCCAGCAGCCAATTACAGGGGAGCGGTGAGCAGTTCTTC. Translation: CASSQLQGSGEQFF.

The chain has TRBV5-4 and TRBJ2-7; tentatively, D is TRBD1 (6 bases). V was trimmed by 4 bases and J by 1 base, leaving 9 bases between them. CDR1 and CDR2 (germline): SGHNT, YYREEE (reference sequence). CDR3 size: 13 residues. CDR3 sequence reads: CASSKGHSYEQYF. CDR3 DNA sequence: TGTGCCAGCAGCAAGGGACATTCCTACGAGCAGTACTTC.